These 28 T cell receptor beta chains were sequenced from one sample in a study of OX40 agonist ivuxolimab in advanced cancers. TCRdb's table, derived via immunoSEQ multiplex PCR, lists solely in-frame clones and lacks some. Of some 80,000 clones in the sample, more than 90% were seen once. The sequences come from CD4+ or CD8+ T cells sorted from blood, collected in a trial of the OX40 agonist ivuxolimab. The origin of the receptors is an adult with an advanced solid tumor such as melanoma, head and neck, liver or kidney cancer.

The chain couples TRBV2 to TRBJ2-7; no firm D call. V lost 5 bases and J lost 7, with 9 bases in between. The CDR3 extends over 11 amino acids. Germline V gene lookup returns CDR1 SNHLY and CDR2 FYNNEI. The CDR3 sequence is CASSPPGEQYF. CDR3 bases: TGTGCCAGCAGTCCTCCCGGGGAGCAGTACTTC.

This clone has just one count. The genes are TRBV21-1 and TRBJ2-7; the table's D call, TRBD1, has no DNA check behind it. TRBV21-1 is labeled a pseudogene. This CDR3 spans 20 amino acids. The CDR3 reads CASSNKASPGLPNSTYEQYF. The CDR3 nucleotides read TGTGCCAGCAGCAATAAAGCGTCGCCAGGGTTACCAAATTCTACCTACGAGCAGTACTTC.

This clone came up a few times. The V gene is TRBV5-6, the J gene TRBJ1-5, with TRBD1 as a possible D gene (5 bases). Germline CDR1 SGHDT, CDR2 YYEEEE. The CDR3 is 14 amino acids. Trimming cost V 1 base and J 3 bases, with 8 bases left between them. CDR3 in DNA: TGTGCCAGCAGCTTGTCAGGGATCAATCAGCCCCAGCATTTT. Protein: CASSLSGINQPQHF.

This clone was seen a single time. V is TRBV18 and J is TRBJ2-5; 9 bases align to TRBD2. There are 15 residues in the CDR3. Trimming took 4 bases from V and 2 from J; bases not matched to a gene: 5. CDR1 is KGHSH and CDR2 is LQKENI in the germline V gene. The CDR3 sequence is CASSQRLAVQETQYF. The CDR3 DNA sequence: TGTGCCAGCTCACAGCGACTAGCGGTACAAGAGACCCAGTACTTC. Supplemented by reference TRBV18 and TRBJ2-5, the full variable domain reads NAGVMQNPRHLVRRRGQEARLRCSPMKGHSHVYWYRQLPEEGLKFMVYLQKENIIDESGMPKERFSAEFPKEGPSILRIQQVVRGDSAAYFCASSQRLAVQETQYFGPGTRLLVL.

V is TRBV7-9 and J is TRBJ1-1; no reliable D call. With 3 bases removed from V and 1 base from J, the gap between germline ends came to 6 bases. CDR3 length: 13 amino acids. The germline gives CDR1 SEHNR, CDR2 FQNEAQ (reference sequence). CDR3 coding DNA: TGTGCCAGCAGCTTCGACAAGAACACTGAAGCTTTCTTT. It yields the protein CASSFDKNTEAFF.

The count of this clone is one. The V call is TRBV9, the J call TRBJ1-2, with unresolved D. Germline CDR1 reads SGDLS; CDR2 reads YYNGEE. The V end lost 4 bases, the J end lost 7 bases, and 11 bases lay between the germline ends. There are 12 residues in the CDR3. The CDR3 region is CASSSVMSGYTF. CDR3 bases: TGTGCCAGCAGCTCGGTAATGAGTGGCTACACCTTC.

V usage is TRBV4-2 and J usage is TRBJ2-3; TRBD2 aligns across 8 bases. Germline loops: CDR1 LGHNA, CDR2 YNFKEQ. V trimming: 4 bases; J trimming: 2 bases; junction bases outside the gene matches: 8. The CDR3 spans 16 residues. CDR3 nucleotide sequence: TGTGCCAGCAGCCCCCTCATAGCGGGGTACACAGATACGCAGTATTTT. Translating it yields CASSPLIAGYTDTQYF.

The chain joins TRBV6-1 to TRBJ2-7; 7 nucleotides match TRBD1. Germline values: CDR1 MNHNS, CDR2 SASEGT. The CDR3 totals 16 residues. V lost 4 bases and J lost 4; bases outside the gene matches: 13. This CDR3 reads CASSASPLGQRYEQYF. Here the CDR3 DNA reads TGTGCCAGCAGTGCCTCCCCACTGGGACAGAGGTACGAGCAGTACTTC.

The chain joins TRBV2 to TRBJ2-7; TRBD2 matches at 7 bases. With V trimmed by 8 bases and J by 1 base, 5 bases remained unmatched. Germline V lookup: CDR1 SNHLY, CDR2 FYNNEI. The CDR3 contains 13 residues. CDR3 in DNA: TGTGCCAGCTTGCCTAGCGGATCCTACGAGCAGTACTTC. Its translation: CASLPSGSYEQYF.

With regard to this clone: A junction end diverges from the germline sequence, so it may reflect a read error. The chain carries TRBV7-9 and TRBJ1-4, with D perhaps matching TRBD1 (5 bases). The CDR3 consists of 14 residues. Looked up from germline, CDR1 is SEHNR and CDR2 is FQNEAQ (reference sequence). The CDR3: CANSLGRANEKLFF. CDR3 bases: TGTGCCAACAGCTTAGGCAGGGCGAATGAAAAACTGTTTTTT.

The chain is built from TRBV19 and TRBJ1-5; D uncertain. Germline CDR1 and CDR2: LNHDA and SQIVND (reference sequence). With 2 bases removed from V and 1 base from J, the gap between germline ends came to 6 bases. This CDR3 has 14 residues. CDR3 DNA sequence: TGTGCCAGTAGTATATACAGCAGCAATCAGCCCCAGCATTTT. Translating gives CASSIYSSNQPQHF.

The gene calls are TRBV5-1 and TRBJ2-3, with 7 bases that match TRBD1. This CDR3 spans 15 amino acids. Trimming at V came to 4 bases and at J to 0 bases, leaving 5 bases not matched to a gene. From germline, CDR1 is SGHRS and CDR2 YFSETQ. CDR3 amino acids: CASSLEGQSTDTQYF. Written as DNA, the CDR3 is TGCGCCAGCAGCCTCGAGGGACAGAGCACAGATACGCAGTATTTT.

This chain connects TRBV2 to TRBJ1-2; TRBD1 might be the D (6 bases). The V end lost 5 bases, the J end lost 2 bases, and 15 bases lay between the germline ends. Looked up from germline, CDR1 is SNHLY and CDR2 is FYNNEI. The CDR3 spans 15 residues. For the CDR3, the DNA is TGTGCCAGCAGTTCCTTGACAGGCGGCAACTATGGCTACACCTTC. Translation gives CASSSLTGGNYGYTF.

The chain links TRBV5-1 to TRBJ2-3; D is ambiguous. The V end was cut by 3 bases, the J end by 0 bases, with 8 bases between. This CDR3 spans 14 amino acids. Germline V gene sequence: CDR1 SGHRS, CDR2 YFSETQ. CDR3 in amino acids: CASSWTASTDTQYF. Written as DNA, the CDR3 is TGCGCCAGCAGCTGGACGGCGAGCACAGATACGCAGTATTTT.

The chain carries TRBV18 and TRBJ1-5; no definite D call. This CDR3 is 14 amino acids long. CDR1 and CDR2 (germline): KGHSH, LQKENI. V was pared by 3 bases and J by 0 bases, with 6 bases between. Here the CDR3 reads CASSPQDSNQPQHF. Written as DNA, the CDR3 is TGTGCCAGCTCACCTCAGGATAGCAATCAGCCCCAGCATTTT.

The chain carries TRBV11-2 and TRBJ1-1; 11 bases are a match to TRBD1. This CDR3 has 16 residues. J lost 4 bases, V lost 3 bases, and 7 bases had no gene match. CDR1 and CDR2 from the germline V gene are SGHAT and FQNNGV. The CDR3 reads CASSFGQGAPVTEAFF. In nucleotides, the CDR3 is TGTGCCAGCAGCTTCGGACAGGGGGCGCCGGTCACTGAAGCTTTCTTT. Drawing the rest from reference TRBV11-2 and TRBJ1-1, the complete variable domain is EAGVAQSPRYKIIEKRQSVAFWCNPISGHATLYWYQQILGQGPKLLIQFQNNGVVDDSQLPKDRFSAERLKGVDSTLKIQPAKLEDSAVYLCASSFGQGAPVTEAFFGQGTRLTVV.

This rearrangement joins TRBV2 to TRBJ1-1; a weak D match, TRBD1 (6 bases). Trimming pared 6 bases from V and 5 bases from J, leaving 19 bases between. Germline CDR1 SNHLY, CDR2 FYNNEI. The CDR3 contains 15 residues. The DNA of the CDR3 is TGTGCCAGCAGGGAACCGGGCCAAAGGGGGACTGAAGCTTTCTTT. It is translated as CASREPGQRGTEAFF.

This sequence joins TRBV18 and TRBJ1-1; D unclear. From germline, CDR1 is KGHSH and CDR2 LQKENI. The CDR3 is made up of 13 amino acids. V lost 4 bases, J lost 1 base, and 7 bases lay in between. The DNA of the CDR3 is TGTGCCAGCTCACAGGCTAAGAACACTGAAGCTTTCTTT. As protein: CASSQAKNTEAFF.

The V and J genes are TRBV4-1 and TRBJ2-4, with a weak D call TRBD2 (5 bases). Between the trimmed V and J ends, which lost 0 bases and 0 bases, there was a span of 9 bases. The CDR3 is 16 residues long. Germline V gene lookup returns CDR1 MGHRA and CDR2 YSYEKL. The CDR3 is CASSQEAVVAKNIQYF. CDR3 DNA sequence: TGCGCCAGCAGCCAAGAAGCGGTAGTAGCCAAAAACATTCAGTACTTC.

The rearrangement joins TRBV19 to TRBJ2-1, with D unclear. The germline V and J ends were trimmed by 2 bases and 7 bases, with 18 bases remaining between them. The CDR3 is 16 amino acids. Germline V gene sequence: CDR1 LNHDA, CDR2 SQIVND (reference sequence). CDR3 region: CASSIFEGWGGNEQFF. In DNA, the CDR3 is TGTGCCAGTAGTATATTTGAAGGCTGGGGTGGGAATGAGCAGTTCTTC.

The chain links TRBV6-5 to TRBJ2-2; D gene uncertain. Germline V gene lookup returns CDR1 MNHEY and CDR2 SVGAGI. The CDR3 consists of 15 residues. The germline V and J ends were trimmed by 0 bases and 5 bases, with 10 bases remaining between them. The CDR3 region is CASSYSGVGTGELFF. The DNA for the CDR3 is TGTGCCAGCAGTTACTCTGGGGTAGGGACCGGGGAGCTGTTTTTT.

This clone was observed a handful of times. The V gene is TRBV11-2, the J gene TRBJ1-1, with D unclear. The germline V and J ends were trimmed by 1 base and 4 bases, with 13 bases remaining between them. The length of the CDR3 is 15 residues. Germline V gives CDR1 SGHAT, CDR2 FQNNGV. The CDR3 DNA reads as TGTGCCAGCAGCTTAGGTATGGAGCGTGGCACTGAAGCTTTCTTT. Residues: CASSLGMERGTEAFF.

J is TRBJ2-1 and V is TRBV5-6, with D possibly matching TRBD1 (6 bases). V was shortened by 0 bases and J by 11 bases, with 9 bases between the two germline ends. Looked up from germline, CDR1 is SGHDT and CDR2 is YYEEEE. This CDR3 comprises 12 residues. CDR3 in DNA: TGTGCCAGCAGCTTGGTAACAGGGCAGCAGTTCTTC. Encoded protein: CASSLVTGQQFF.

CDR3 sequence reads: CASSVRDRDGDTQYF. Here the CDR3 DNA reads TGTGCCAGCAGCGTCCGGGACAGGGATGGAGATACGCAGTATTTT. This chain uses TRBV9 with TRBJ2-3; 9 nucleotides agree with TRBD1. Losses at the gene ends were 2 bases for V and 5 bases for J; bases not matched to a gene: 6. Per the germline V gene, CDR1 is SGDLS and CDR2 is YYNGEE. CDR3 length: 15 amino acids.

This clone was observed a few times. The V gene is TRBV5-4, the J gene TRBJ2-5; 9 positions match TRBD1. The CDR3 sequence is 16 residues long. Germline CDR1 reads SGHNT; CDR2 reads YYREEE (reference sequence). The junction had 9 bases not matched to a gene; V was cut back by 1 base and J by 5 bases. CDR3 region: CASSLLTGGVTETQYF. The CDR3, as DNA: TGTGCCAGCAGCTTGCTGACAGGGGGGGTCACGGAGACCCAGTACTTC.

The rearrangement uses TRBV5-4 and TRBJ1-2; D perhaps matches TRBD1 (5 bases). Germline V gene data show CDR1 as SGHNT and CDR2 as YYREEE (reference sequence). The CDR3 extends over 14 amino acids. The V end lost 6 bases, the J end lost 6 bases, and 18 bases lay between the germline ends. The DNA for the CDR3 is TGTGCCAGCACCCACGCGCTTCGGGGGGATGGCTACACCTTC. The encoded protein is CASTHALRGDGYTF.

A few counts support this clone. The chain combines TRBV5-4 with TRBJ2-3; D is perhaps TRBD2 (6 bases). The CDR3 sequence is 15 residues long. Per germline, CDR1 SGHNT and CDR2 YYREEE (reference sequence). Trimming removed 4 bases at V and 3 bases at J, with 15 bases between. CDR3 DNA sequence: TGTGCCAGCAGCCCCGGGGGACGGACGACAGATACGCAGTATTTT. Protein: CASSPGGRTTDTQYF.

This clone was counted a single time. The gene calls are TRBV2 and TRBJ1-2; D not certain. CDR3 length equals 13 residues. Germline assignment: CDR1 SNHLY and CDR2 FYNNEI. The V end lost 4 bases, the J end lost 1 base, and 7 bases lay between the germline ends. This CDR3 is CASSVQINYGYTF. For the CDR3, the DNA is TGTGCCAGCAGTGTTCAAATTAACTATGGCTACACCTTC.